This T cell receptor beta chain was identified in a study of T-cell reconstitution after alpha-beta-depleted transplantation in children. The CDR3 contains 15 residues. V was clipped by 2 bases and J by 5 bases, with 12 bases between them. Germline CDR1 SGHTA, CDR2 FQGNSA. As it was prepared, the TCRbeta library received unique molecular identifiers. TCRdb called the PCR reads again in MiXCR, with one record for every CDR3 protein. There are 350,000 to 400,000 distinct CDR3 sequences in the sample; about 14% occur only once, and around 4% lies in the top ten. The specimen was PBMCs, collected from the stem cell graft. The V gene is TRBV7-2, the J gene TRBJ2-2; a possible D gene is TRBD1 (6 bases). This TCR came from a human donor who donated a stem cell graft to a child with Fanconi anemia. The CDR3 spells CASSLSGQWTGELFF. CDR3 sequence (DNA): TGTGCCAGCAGCTTAAGCGGACAGTGGACCGGGGAGCTGTTTTTT.